The 19 T cell receptor beta chains below were found in one sample sequenced in a study of siplizumab effects on memory and regulatory T cells. Coculturing was carried out on the mixed lymphocyte reaction cells. It lasted six to seven days and was done at 37°C. Here immunoSEQ multiplex PCR was the method, and the copy in TCRdb shows in-frame clones only, minus some. The table lists 9,500 or so clones, around 40% of them singletons. The antigens these receptors bind are not known. Sequenced sample: CFSE-low (dividing) CD8+ T cells sorted from an allogeneic mixed lymphocyte reaction. These receptors came from a human donor in good health; the cells came from an allogeneic mixed lymphocyte reaction.

By sample share, this clone is medium-sized (0.01 to 0.1%). This chain connects TRBV2 to TRBJ2-2; D is possibly TRBD1 (5 bases). The CDR3 has 17 residues. V was shortened by 7 bases and J by 4 bases, with 22 bases between the two germline ends. Germline V gene data show CDR1 as SNHLY and CDR2 as FYNNEI. The CDR3 spells CASIPPPGQGLTGELFF. In DNA form, the CDR3 reads TGTGCCAGCATTCCCCCCCCAGGGCAGGGTCTCACCGGGGAGCTGTTTTTT.

The V call is TRBV30, the J call TRBJ2-7; TRBD2 is a possible D gene (6 bases). This CDR3 has 13 residues. V lost 1 base and J lost 3, with 10 bases in between. Germline V gene data show CDR1 as GTSNPN and CDR2 as SVGIG (reference sequence). The DNA of the CDR3 is TGTGCCTGGAGTGGGACGGGAGACTACGAGCAGTACTTC. Translated: CAWSGTGDYEQYF.

This clone is labeled medium-sized. The chain links TRBV28 to TRBJ2-1; 10 bases are a match to TRBD2. Germline V CDR1 and CDR2: MDHEN, SYDVKM. The V and J ends lost 6 bases and 5 bases, in that order; junction bases with no gene match: 4. The CDR3 consists of 14 residues. The CDR3 bases are TGTGCCAGCAGCTGGACTAGCGGAGACAATGAGCAGTTCTTC. Its protein is CASSWTSGDNEQFF.

This clone occurred a few times. V gene TRBV5-8 combines with J gene TRBJ2-7, with 7 bases that match TRBD1. Per the germline V gene, CDR1 is SGHTS and CDR2 is YDEGEE. V lost 0 bases and J lost 6; bases outside the gene matches: 9. The CDR3 length is 15 residues. DNA for the CDR3: TGTGCCAGCAGCTTGGGGGGTCAGACAGGGCTCGAGCAGTACTTC. Translated, it gives CASSLGGQTGLEQYF.

The gene calls are TRBV6-4 and TRBJ2-1, with D possibly being TRBD2 (6 bases). V was clipped by 8 bases and J by 4 bases, with 12 bases between them. Per germline, CDR1 MRHNA and CDR2 SNTAGT. The CDR3 has 13 residues. CDR3 DNA sequence: TGTGCCAGCCGGGACGGACTATACAATGAGCAGTTCTTC. The encoded protein is CASRDGLYNEQFF.

This chain uses TRBV6-6 with TRBJ1-5; maybe TRBD1 (5 bases). CDR1 and CDR2 (germline): MNHNY, SVGAGI (reference sequence). V lost 3 bases and J lost 6, with 9 bases in between. The CDR3 length is 13 residues. In DNA, the CDR3 is TGTGCCAGCAGTTATGGACAACGTCAGCCCCAGCATTTT. Translating gives CASSYGQRQPQHF.

This clone was recorded once. The chain carries TRBV7-9 and TRBJ2-3; perhaps TRBD2 as D (6 bases). This CDR3 contains 15 residues. Per germline, CDR1 SEHNR and CDR2 FQNEAQ (reference sequence). The V end was cut by 5 bases, the J end by 0 bases, with 12 bases between. DNA for the CDR3: TGTGCCAGCAGCCGACCCGGGACTAGCACAGATACGCAGTATTTT. Amino acids: CASSRPGTSTDTQYF.

In the case of this clone: Other DNA sequences in the sample encode the same CDR3. The chain carries TRBV27 and TRBJ2-7; 8 bases map to TRBD1. Looked up from germline, CDR1 is MNHEY and CDR2 is SMNVEV (reference sequence). The CDR3 consists of 14 residues. With V trimmed by 3 bases and J by 1 base, 2 bases remained unmatched. CDR3 nucleotide sequence: TGTGCCAGCAGTTTCGGGACAGGTTCCTACGAGCAGTACTTC. Translation: CASSFGTGSYEQYF.

The J gene is TRBJ2-7, the V gene TRBV6-6; 8 positions match TRBD1. This CDR3 comprises 13 residues. CDR1 and CDR2 from the germline V gene are MNHNY and SVGAGI (reference sequence). V dropped 6 bases and J dropped 3; count of bases not matched to a gene: 4. For the CDR3, the DNA is TGTGCCAGCAGCTCAGGACAGGGCTACGAGCAGTACTTC. It translates to CASSSGQGYEQYF.

This CDR3 reads CASSLMLAGGNEQFF. Written as DNA, the CDR3 is TGTGCCAGCAGTTTAATGTTAGCGGGGGGCAATGAGCAGTTCTTC. The chain combines TRBV27 with TRBJ2-1, with TRBD2 matching 10 bases. This CDR3 has 15 residues. With V trimmed by 2 bases and J by 6 bases, 4 bases remained unmatched. Germline V lookup: CDR1 MNHEY, CDR2 SMNVEV (reference sequence).

This chain connects TRBV5-6 to TRBJ2-1; TRBD1 aligns across 9 bases. V shed 3 bases, J shed 14 bases, and the junction held 6 bases outside the gene matches. This CDR3 spans 12 amino acids. Germline V gives CDR1 SGHDT, CDR2 YYEEEE. This CDR3 is CASSSGTGYEFF. CDR3 bases: TGTGCCAGCAGCTCCGGGACAGGGTACGAGTTCTTC.

The V call is TRBV6-1, the J call TRBJ1-1, with D unresolved. Per the germline V gene, CDR1 is MNHNS and CDR2 is SASEGT. The CDR3 consists of 14 residues. V was cut by 0 bases and J by 0 bases, with 5 bases left in between. This chain's CDR3 is CASSEAVMNTEAFF. The CDR3 DNA is TGTGCCAGCAGTGAAGCGGTGATGAACACTGAAGCTTTCTTT.

The chain joins TRBV13 to TRBJ2-1; D unresolved. CDR3 length equals 14 residues. Germline CDR1 and CDR2: PRHDT and FYEKMQ (reference sequence). Deletions cut 5 bases from V and 6 bases from J, with 14 bases between. The CDR3 here is CASSVASPFNEQFF. The CDR3 DNA is TGTGCCAGCAGCGTAGCTTCCCCGTTCAATGAGCAGTTCTTC.

This clone was counted only a few times. The chain combines TRBV9 with TRBJ2-5; D is undetermined. Trimming removed 0 bases at V and 0 bases at J, with 9 bases between. The CDR3 is 15 amino acids. Germline V gene lookup returns CDR1 SGDLS and CDR2 YYNGEE. Written as DNA, the CDR3 is TGTGCCAGCAGCGTAGATGGGCGCGACCAAGAGACCCAGTACTTC. It codes for CASSVDGRDQETQYF. Complete variable domain (other parts from reference TRBV9 and TRBJ2-5): DSGVTQTPKHLITATGQRVTLRCSPRSGDLSVYWYQQSLDQGLQFLIQYYNGEERAKGNILERFSAQQFPDLHSELNLSSLELGDSALYFCASSVDGRDQETQYFGPGTRLLVL.

The rearrangement joins TRBV7-2 to TRBJ2-1; 7 bases match TRBD2. With 5 bases clipped from V and 4 bases from J, the junction kept 8 bases outside the gene matches. Germline CDR1 reads SGHTA; CDR2 reads FQGNSA. This CDR3 is built from 15 residues. The CDR3 here is CASSTDGGMYNEQFF. CDR3 DNA sequence: TGTGCCAGCAGCACCGACGGGGGGATGTACAATGAGCAGTTCTTC.

By share, this clone ranks as medium-sized (0.01 to 0.1%). The CDR3 DNA reads as TGCGCCAGCAGCTTGGAGGGGGGCCCAGAAGCTTTCTTT. It specifies CASSLEGGPEAFF. The chain has TRBV5-1 and TRBJ1-1; D might be TRBD1 (6 bases). Trimming pared 0 bases from V and 8 bases from J, leaving 11 bases between. The CDR3 totals 13 residues. Per germline, CDR1 SGHRS and CDR2 YFSETQ.

This clone qualifies as medium-sized (0.01 to 0.1%). Written as DNA, the CDR3 is TGTGCCAGCAGCTTAGCCGAGGGGCCTGACTACGAGCAGTACTTC. This gives the protein CASSLAEGPDYEQYF. The chain combines TRBV11-2 with TRBJ2-7; possibly TRBD1 or TRBD2 for D (5 bases each). This CDR3 comprises 15 residues. Between the trimmed V and J ends, which lost 1 base and 3 bases, there was a span of 13 bases. Germline V lookup: CDR1 SGHAT, CDR2 FQNNGV.

This clone was counted between two and nine times. The rearrangement joins TRBV7-9 to TRBJ1-5; D is unresolved. V was trimmed by 1 base and J by 7 bases, leaving 8 bases between them. CDR3 length equals 13 residues. Germline loops: CDR1 SEHNR, CDR2 FQNEAQ (reference sequence). In DNA, the CDR3 is TGTGCCAGCAGCTTAGAGGCGGGGCAGCCCCAGCATTTT. Translating gives CASSLEAGQPQHF.

This clone was observed at least ten times. The chain recombines TRBV27 with TRBJ1-1; possible D gene TRBD1, 6 bases. The CDR3 extends over 14 amino acids. Germline lookup yields CDR1 MNHEY and CDR2 SMNVEV (reference sequence). V gave up 2 bases and J gave up 7 bases, with 14 bases separating them. The CDR3 DNA sequence: TGTGCCAGCAGTTTAGGGGGCAGTCTAGTTGAAGCTTTCTTT. This codes for CASSLGGSLVEAFF.